This T cell receptor (beta chain) comes out of a study of cytotoxic CD8 clonotypes in ibrutinib-treated CLL. The wider study: Roughly 10 relapsed/refractory, around 14 treatment-naive; around 18 IGHV unmutated. With a range of 6 to 36, the median treatment time before response samples were taken was eleven to twelve months. Study findings and constraints: In comparison with age-matched healthy donors, baseline clonality was higher and tracked circulating CD8+ T-cell counts.

TCRdb's copy holds only in-frame clones and misses some; the assay was immunoSEQ multiplex PCR. There are roughly 200,000 clones in the sample; 79% occur only once, and about an eighth lies in the top ten. About this clone itself: Its antigen remains unidentified.

TCR beta libraries used about 2.2 micrograms of genomic DNA from cryopreserved PBMCs. The V segment lost 7 bases and the J segment 5 bases; nucleotides outside the gene matches: 7. This CDR3 is 13 amino acids long. The V gene's germline CDR1 is SNHLY and CDR2 FYNNEI. This specimen consisted of PBMCs, obtained after 12 months of ibrutinib treatment. This rearrangement joins TRBV2 to TRBJ2-5, with 7 positions matching TRBD1. The sequence derives from a human donor with chronic lymphocytic leukemia. The CDR3 DNA sequence: TGTGCCAGCAATCGTGACAGGGCGGAGACCCAGTACTTC. It encodes CASNRDRAETQYF.